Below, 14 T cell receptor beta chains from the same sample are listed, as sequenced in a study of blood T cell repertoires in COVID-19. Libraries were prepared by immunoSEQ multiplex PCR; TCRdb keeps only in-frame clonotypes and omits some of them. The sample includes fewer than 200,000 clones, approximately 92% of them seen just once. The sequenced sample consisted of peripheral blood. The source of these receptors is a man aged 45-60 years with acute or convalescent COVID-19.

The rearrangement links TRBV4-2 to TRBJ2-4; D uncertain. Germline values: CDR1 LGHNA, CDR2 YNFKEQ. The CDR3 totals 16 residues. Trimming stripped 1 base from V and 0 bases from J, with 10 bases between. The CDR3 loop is CASSQVPPLAKNIQYF. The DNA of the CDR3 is TGTGCCAGCAGCCAAGTTCCCCCTCTAGCCAAAAACATTCAGTACTTC.

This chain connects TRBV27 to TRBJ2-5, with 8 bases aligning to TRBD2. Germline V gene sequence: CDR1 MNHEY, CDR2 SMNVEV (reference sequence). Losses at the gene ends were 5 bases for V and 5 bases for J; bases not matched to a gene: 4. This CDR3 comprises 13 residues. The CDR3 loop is CASSRTSRETQYF. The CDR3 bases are TGTGCCAGCAGTCGGACTAGCAGGGAGACCCAGTACTTC.

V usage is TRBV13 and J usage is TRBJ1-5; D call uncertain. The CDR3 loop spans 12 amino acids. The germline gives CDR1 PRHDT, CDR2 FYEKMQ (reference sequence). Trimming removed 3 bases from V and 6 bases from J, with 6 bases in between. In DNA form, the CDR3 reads TGTGCCAGCAGCTTCAGTGGTCAGCCCCAGCATTTT. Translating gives CASSFSGQPQHF.

CDR3: CASSYIQGRVTDTQYF. The CDR3 DNA reads TGTGCCAGCAGCTATATACAGGGTAGGGTCACAGATACGCAGTATTTT. The rearrangement joins TRBV7-2 to TRBJ2-3, with D possibly being TRBD1 (6 bases). Trimming stripped 4 bases from V and 2 bases from J, with 16 bases between. The V gene's germline CDR1 is SGHTA and CDR2 FQGNSA. This CDR3 has 16 residues.

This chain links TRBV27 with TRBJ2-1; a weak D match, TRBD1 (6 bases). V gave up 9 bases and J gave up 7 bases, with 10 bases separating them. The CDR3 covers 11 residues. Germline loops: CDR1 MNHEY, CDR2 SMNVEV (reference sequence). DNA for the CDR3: TGTGCCAGTTCAGGGGTAAATGAGCAGTTCTTC. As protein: CASSGVNEQFF.

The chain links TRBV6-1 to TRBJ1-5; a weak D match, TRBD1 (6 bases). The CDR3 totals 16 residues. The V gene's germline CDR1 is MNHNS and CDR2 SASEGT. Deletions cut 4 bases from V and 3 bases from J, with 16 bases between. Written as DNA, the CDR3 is TGTGCCAGCAGTGGCTCGGGACACCGTTACAATCAGCCCCAGCATTTT. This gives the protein CASSGSGHRYNQPQHF.

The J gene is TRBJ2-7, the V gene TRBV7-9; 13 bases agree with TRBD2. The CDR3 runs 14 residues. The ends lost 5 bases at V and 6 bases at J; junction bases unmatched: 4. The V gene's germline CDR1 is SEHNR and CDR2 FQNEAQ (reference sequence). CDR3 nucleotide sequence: TGTGCCAGCAGCACTAGGACTAGCGGGAGCGAGCAGTACTTC. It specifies CASSTRTSGSEQYF.

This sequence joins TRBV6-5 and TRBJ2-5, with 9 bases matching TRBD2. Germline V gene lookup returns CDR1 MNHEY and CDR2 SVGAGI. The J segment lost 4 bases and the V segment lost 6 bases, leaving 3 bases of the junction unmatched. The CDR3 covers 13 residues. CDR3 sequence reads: CASSTAGGETQYF. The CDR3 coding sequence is TGTGCCAGCAGCACAGCGGGGGGAGAGACCCAGTACTTC.

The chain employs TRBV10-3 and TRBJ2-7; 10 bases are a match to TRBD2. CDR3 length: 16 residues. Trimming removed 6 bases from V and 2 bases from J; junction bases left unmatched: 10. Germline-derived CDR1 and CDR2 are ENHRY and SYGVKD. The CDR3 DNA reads TGTGCCATCAGCACTTTCGGACTAGCGGTTCCCTACGAGCAGTACTTC. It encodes CAISTFGLAVPYEQYF.

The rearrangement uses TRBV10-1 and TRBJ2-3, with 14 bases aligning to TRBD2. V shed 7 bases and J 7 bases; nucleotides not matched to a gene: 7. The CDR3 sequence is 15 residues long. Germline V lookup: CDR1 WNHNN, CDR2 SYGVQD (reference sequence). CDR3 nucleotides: TGCGCCAGCACCAGACTAGCGGGGGGGGCGAATACGCAGTATTTT. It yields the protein CASTRLAGGANTQYF.

The DNA for the CDR3 is TGTGCCAGCAGCCCGGGTAGGGGGACAGGGGGCTCACTCGAGCAGTACTTC. Protein sequence: CASSPGRGTGGSLEQYF. The chain links TRBV9 to TRBJ2-7, with TRBD1 matching 12 bases. In germline, CDR1 is SGDLS, CDR2 YYNGEE. Trimming removed 4 bases from V and 6 bases from J; junction bases left unmatched: 14. The CDR3 has 17 amino acids.

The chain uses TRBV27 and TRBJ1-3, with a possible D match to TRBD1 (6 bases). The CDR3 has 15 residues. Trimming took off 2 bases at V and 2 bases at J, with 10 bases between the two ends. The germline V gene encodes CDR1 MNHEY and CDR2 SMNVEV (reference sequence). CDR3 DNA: TGTGCCAGCAGTTTAGGCAGGGGTACTGGAAACACCATATATTTT. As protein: CASSLGRGTGNTIYF.

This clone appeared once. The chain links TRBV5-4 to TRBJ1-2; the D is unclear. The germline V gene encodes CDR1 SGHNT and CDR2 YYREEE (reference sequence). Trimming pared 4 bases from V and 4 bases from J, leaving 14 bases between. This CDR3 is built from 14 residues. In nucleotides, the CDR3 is TGTGCCAGCAGCCGCTCGGAGCCGGGCTATGGCTACACCTTC. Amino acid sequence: CASSRSEPGYGYTF.

Here the CDR3 reads CASSRLAGVHNEQFF. As DNA, the CDR3 is TGTGCCAGCAGTCGACTAGCGGGGGTGCACAATGAGCAGTTCTTC. This chain links TRBV6-2 or TRBV6-3 with TRBJ2-1; 12 bases fit TRBD2. This CDR3 contains 15 residues. From germline, CDR1 is MNHEY and CDR2 SVGEGT. V shed 5 bases and J 5 bases; nucleotides not matched to a gene: 4.